Listed here are 29 T cell receptor beta chains from one sample, sequenced in a study of shared clonotypes between healthy human individuals. Measured with immunoSEQ multiplex PCR; TCRdb has only the in-frame clones, and not every one. The data show about 1.5 million clones, 98% seen once. The sample taken for sequencing was naive CD4+ T cells sorted from blood. Subset reported: CD45RA+ positively selected. The receptors here all came from a man aged 25 to 45 in good health.

In DNA, the CDR3 is TGTGCCAGCAGCTTACCGCAGGGGGCTGGCACTGAAGCTTTCTTT. Translated: CASSLPQGAGTEAFF. The chain joins TRBV7-9 to TRBJ1-1; 8 nucleotides match TRBD1. With 2 bases clipped from V and 4 bases from J, the junction kept 6 bases outside the gene matches. Germline values: CDR1 SEHNR, CDR2 FQNEAQ (reference sequence). The CDR3 loop spans 15 amino acids.

The chain joins TRBV18 to TRBJ2-3; D gene ambiguous. V was trimmed by 8 bases and J by 6 bases, leaving 15 bases between them. CDR3 length: 13 residues. Germline-derived CDR1 and CDR2 are KGHSH and LQKENI. The CDR3 reads CASAGEYGDTQYF. DNA for the CDR3: TGTGCCAGCGCAGGCGAATATGGGGATACGCAGTATTTT.

This clone appeared a single time. The rearrangement uses TRBV11-2 and TRBJ2-7; D is possibly TRBD2 (6 bases). Trimming took 5 bases from V and 2 from J, leaving 28 bases between them. This CDR3 is built from 19 residues. Germline assignment: CDR1 SGHAT and CDR2 FQNNGV. The CDR3 DNA is TGTGCCAGCAGCCCTCCGACTAGTTCTGGGTTTGGTATAACCTACGAGCAGTACTTC. It encodes CASSPPTSSGFGITYEQYF.

The V gene is TRBV29-1, the J gene TRBJ2-7, with D perhaps TRBD1 or TRBD2 (5 bases each). The V gene lost 6 bases and the J gene lost 5 bases, with 17 bases spanning the gap. This CDR3 is built from 13 residues. Germline CDR1 SQVTM, CDR2 ANQGSEA. CDR3: CSVLRDPLNEQYF. As DNA, the CDR3 is TGCAGCGTCCTCCGGGACCCGCTTAACGAGCAGTACTTC.

This chain joins TRBV28 and TRBJ1-5; possibly TRBD1 for D (6 bases). Trimming pared 8 bases from V and 8 bases from J, leaving 19 bases between. The CDR3 totals 14 residues. Looked up from germline, CDR1 is MDHEN and CDR2 is SYDVKM. As DNA, the CDR3 is TGTGCCAGCTCCGGCGGGACAACAACCGAGCCCCAGCATTTT. It encodes CASSGGTTTEPQHF. Full variable domain (outside the CDR3, taken from reference TRBV28 and TRBJ1-5): DVKVTQSSRYLVKRTGEKVFLECVQDMDHENMFWYRQDPGLGLRLIYFSYDVKMKEKGDIPEGYSVSREKKERFSLILESASTNQTSMYLCASSGGTTTEPQHFGDGTRLSIL.

This clone appeared once. The chain combines TRBV7-8 with TRBJ1-5; the D gene is possibly TRBD1 (5 bases). V was clipped by 4 bases and J by 1 base, with 17 bases between them. CDR1 is SGHVS and CDR2 is FQNEAQ in the germline V gene. This CDR3 has 17 amino acids. In nucleotides, the CDR3 is TGTGCCAGCAGCTCCCCCAATCGGGGCATGAGCAATCAGCCCCAGCATTTT. Translation: CASSSPNRGMSNQPQHF.

This rearrangement joins TRBV18 to TRBJ2-3; 10 bases match TRBD2. The CDR3 covers 17 residues. Germline CDR1 is KGHSH and CDR2 is LQKENI. The trim removed 6 bases at V and 2 bases at J, leaving 11 bases unmatched. CDR3 DNA: TGTGCCAGCTCCCCAATTTCTAGCGGGAGTAACACAGATACGCAGTATTTT. Translating gives CASSPISSGSNTDTQYF.

The rearrangement uses TRBV7-2 and TRBJ2-2; D may be TRBD2 (5 bases). Germline CDR1 reads SGHTA; CDR2 reads FQGNSA. V lost 2 bases and J lost 5, with 12 bases in between. The CDR3 consists of 15 residues. The CDR3 protein is CASSLNLAITGELFF. The DNA for the CDR3 is TGTGCCAGCAGCTTAAATTTAGCGATTACCGGGGAGCTGTTTTTT. Drawing the rest from reference TRBV7-2 and TRBJ2-2, the complete variable domain is GAGVSQSPSNKVTEKGKDVELRCDPISGHTALYWYRQSLGQGLEFLIYFQGNSAPDKSGLPSDRFSAERTGGSVSTLTIQRTQQEDSAVYLCASSLNLAITGELFFGEGSRLTVL.

The chain joins TRBV28 to TRBJ2-5; weak D call: TRBD1 (6 bases). The germline gives CDR1 MDHEN, CDR2 SYDVKM. The V gene lost 6 bases and the J gene lost 9 bases, with 14 bases spanning the gap. The CDR3 is 12 amino acids. DNA of the CDR3: TGTGCCAGCAGCGTCCAGGGGTTCCCCCAGTACTTC. Translated: CASSVQGFPQYF. Supplemented by reference TRBV28 and TRBJ2-5, the full variable domain reads DVKVTQSSRYLVKRTGEKVFLECVQDMDHENMFWYRQDPGLGLRLIYFSYDVKMKEKGDIPEGYSVSREKKERFSLILESASTNQTSMYLCASSVQGFPQYFGPGTRLLVL.

V usage is TRBV7-6 and J usage is TRBJ2-7; no definite D call. Germline loops: CDR1 SGHVS, CDR2 FNYEAQ. There are 17 residues in the CDR3. Trimming removed 1 base at V and 6 bases at J, with 22 bases between. The CDR3 region has the DNA TGTGCCAGCAGCTTAGGGGTTAGCCCTCGAAGGGCCCTCGAGCAGTACTTC. This translates into CASSLGVSPRRALEQYF.

J is TRBJ1-4 and V is TRBV18; D not certain. Looked up from germline, CDR1 is KGHSH and CDR2 is LQKENI. V lost 3 bases, J lost 5 bases, and 16 bases lay in between. The CDR3 extends over 16 amino acids. The CDR3 spells CASSPLLADQNEKLFF. CDR3 coding DNA: TGTGCCAGCTCACCTCTTCTGGCAGACCAAAATGAAAAACTGTTTTTT.

The chain couples TRBV28 to TRBJ2-7, with a weak D call TRBD1 (7 bases). V was clipped by 0 bases and J by 2 bases, with 14 bases between them. CDR1 and CDR2 from the germline V gene are MDHEN and SYDVKM. This CDR3 region has 16 residues. CDR3 residues: CASSLWQGGQTYEQYF. The CDR3 DNA reads TGTGCCAGCAGTTTATGGCAGGGGGGACAGACCTACGAGCAGTACTTC.

Comments on this clone: The identical CDR3 is also encoded by other nucleotide sequences in the sample. The chain has TRBV18 and TRBJ2-1; 7 nucleotides align to TRBD2. CDR1 KGHSH and CDR2 LQKENI come from the germline V gene. CDR3 length equals 14 residues. Losses at the gene ends were 3 bases for V and 2 bases for J; bases not matched to a gene: 1. The CDR3 spells CASSPAGAYNEQFF. Written as DNA, the CDR3 is TGTGCCAGCTCACCGGCGGGAGCCTACAATGAGCAGTTCTTC.

This clone has only one observation. The chain employs TRBV10-3 and TRBJ1-2, with a weak D call TRBD1 (5 bases). V lost 5 bases and J 1 base, leaving 11 bases between the germline ends. Germline V gives CDR1 ENHRY, CDR2 SYGVKD. The CDR3 is made up of 14 amino acids. The CDR3 DNA sequence: TGTGCCATCAGTACCGGGGGGGATAACTATGGCTACACCTTC. It specifies CAISTGGDNYGYTF.

The gene calls are TRBV11-2 and TRBJ1-1; 7 bases match TRBD1. The CDR3 consists of 15 residues. Trimming cost V 4 bases and J 2 bases; bases outside gene matches: 7. Germline V gene data show CDR1 as SGHAT and CDR2 as FQNNGV. CDR3 loop: CASSSRRGGNTEAFF. Here the CDR3 DNA reads TGTGCCAGCAGCTCGCGCAGGGGGGGTAACACTGAAGCTTTCTTT. The variable domain in full, completed from reference TRBV11-2 and TRBJ1-1, reads EAGVAQSPRYKIIEKRQSVAFWCNPISGHATLYWYQQILGQGPKLLIQFQNNGVVDDSQLPKDRFSAERLKGVDSTLKIQPAKLEDSAVYLCASSSRRGGNTEAFFGQGTRLTVV.

This clone was found once. The gene calls are TRBV4-1 and TRBJ2-1; D is unclear. This CDR3 has 13 residues. Germline-derived CDR1 and CDR2 are MGHRA and YSYEKL. V shed 0 bases and J shed 9 bases, with 9 bases lying between them. The CDR3 sequence is CASSQDAELEQFF. The CDR3 region has the DNA TGCGCCAGCAGCCAAGACGCGGAGCTTGAGCAGTTCTTC.

The chain links TRBV4-3 to TRBJ2-3, with 9 bases identical to TRBD2. The V gene end was trimmed by 4 bases and the J gene end by 4 bases; junction bases not matched to a gene: 6. CDR3 length: 15 amino acids. CDR1 is LGHNA and CDR2 is YSLEER in the germline V gene. The CDR3 region is CASSPGAGGPDTQYF. The CDR3 nucleotides read TGCGCCAGCAGCCCCGGAGCGGGAGGACCAGATACGCAGTATTTT.

This rearrangement joins TRBV14 to TRBJ2-3; tentative D call: TRBD2 (5 bases). The germline V and J ends were trimmed by 2 bases and 4 bases, with 10 bases remaining between them. CDR1 and CDR2 from the germline V gene are SGHDN and FVKESK. This CDR3 comprises 14 residues. In DNA, the CDR3 is TGTGCCAGCAGCCAAACCCTAGCCGCAGATACGCAGTATTTT. Protein: CASSQTLAADTQYF.

This chain links TRBV28 with TRBJ1-2; 7 bases match TRBD1. The ends lost 8 bases at V and 6 bases at J; junction bases unmatched: 6. CDR1 MDHEN and CDR2 SYDVKM come from the germline V gene. The CDR3 is 12 residues long. DNA for the CDR3: TGTGCCAGCTGGGACAGCCTCGATGGCTACACCTTC. As protein: CASWDSLDGYTF.

V gene TRBV7-9 combines with J gene TRBJ2-7; 8 nucleotides line up with TRBD1. Germline trimming cut 5 bases from V and 1 base from J; bases unmatched to any gene: 7. This CDR3 contains 15 residues. The germline V gene has CDR1 SEHNR and CDR2 FQNEAQ (reference sequence). CDR3: CASSPLGQGSYEQYF. For the CDR3, the DNA is TGTGCCAGCAGCCCCCTCGGACAGGGTTCCTACGAGCAGTACTTC. Using reference TRBV7-9 and TRBJ2-7 for the parts outside the CDR3, the full variable domain is DTGVSQNPRHKITKRGQNVTFRCDPISEHNRLYWYRQTLGQGPEFLTYFQNEAQLEKSRLLSDRFSAERPKGSFSTLEIQRTEQGDSAMYLCASSPLGQGSYEQYFGPGTRLTVT.

The chain links TRBV4-1 to TRBJ1-5; possibly TRBD1 for D (6 bases). The germline V and J ends were trimmed by 3 bases and 3 bases, with 18 bases remaining between them. CDR3 length: 17 amino acids. CDR1 is MGHRA, CDR2 YSYEKL, per germline. The CDR3 protein is CASSQGSTGGNNQPQHF. The CDR3 DNA reads TGCGCCAGCAGCCAGGGATCGACAGGCGGGAACAATCAGCCCCAGCATTTT.

The gene calls are TRBV5-8 and TRBJ1-5; D unclear. CDR3 length: 12 residues. Germline CDR1 is SGHTS and CDR2 is YDEGEE. The ends were cut back, 2 bases at V and 7 bases at J, with 7 bases in the middle. In DNA form, the CDR3 reads TGTGCCAGCAGCTTTGTGAGGCAGCCCCAGCATTTT. Its translation: CASSFVRQPQHF.

V gene TRBV19 combines with J gene TRBJ1-1; D possibly corresponds to TRBD1 (5 bases). The germline gives CDR1 LNHDA, CDR2 SQIVND (reference sequence). The CDR3 has 12 amino acids. V gave up 4 bases and J gave up 4 bases, with 7 bases separating them. CDR3 in amino acids: CASSRGTTEAFF. In DNA form, the CDR3 reads TGTGCCAGTAGTAGAGGGACCACTGAAGCTTTCTTT.

The chain couples TRBV10-3 to TRBJ2-7; D gene ambiguous. Germline CDR1 is ENHRY and CDR2 is SYGVKD. This CDR3 spans 13 amino acids. V gave up 0 bases and J gave up 6 bases, with 9 bases separating them. The CDR3, as DNA: TGTGCCATCAGTGAGTCCCTCATCGGCGAGCAGTACTTC. Translation gives CAISESLIGEQYF.

The genes are TRBV2 and TRBJ1-5, with 8 positions matching TRBD1. The V and J ends lost 4 bases and 3 bases, in that order; junction bases with no gene match: 2. Germline V gene lookup returns CDR1 SNHLY and CDR2 FYNNEI. The CDR3 extends over 14 amino acids. The CDR3 reads CASSGQGINQPQHF. For the CDR3, the DNA is TGTGCCAGCAGTGGACAGGGGATCAATCAGCCCCAGCATTTT.

This chain joins TRBV2 and TRBJ1-1; TRBD1 might be the D (5 bases). CDR3 length: 14 amino acids. Germline V gene lookup returns CDR1 SNHLY and CDR2 FYNNEI. The V gene lost 4 bases and the J gene lost 2 bases, with 11 bases spanning the gap. The CDR3 is CASSGVDRNTEAFF. The CDR3 DNA is TGTGCCAGCAGTGGAGTCGACAGAAACACTGAAGCTTTCTTT.

The V and J genes are TRBV7-9 and TRBJ2-1; 11 bases map to TRBD2. V shed 5 bases, J shed 7 bases, and the junction held 7 bases outside the gene matches. The CDR3 is 15 residues long. Germline assignment: CDR1 SEHNR and CDR2 FQNEAQ (reference sequence). The CDR3 region has the DNA TGTGCCAGCAGCACCGCCGGGACTAGCGGAAATGAGCAGTTCTTC. Protein: CASSTAGTSGNEQFF.

The chain has TRBV28 and TRBJ1-4; the D is unclear. Trimming cost V 5 bases and J 7 bases, with 20 bases left between them. CDR1 is MDHEN, CDR2 SYDVKM, per germline. The CDR3 length is 16 residues. The chain's CDR3 is CASSPPLGGVAEKLFF. The CDR3 DNA reads as TGTGCCAGCAGTCCCCCTTTAGGTGGTGTGGCTGAAAAACTGTTTTTT.

The chain has TRBV28 and TRBJ2-5; 8 bases are shared with TRBD1. CDR3 length: 14 amino acids. Germline trimming cut 5 bases from V and 5 bases from J; bases unmatched to any gene: 7. Germline V gives CDR1 MDHEN, CDR2 SYDVKM. CDR3: CASSPGQGHETQYF. The CDR3 bases are TGTGCCAGCAGTCCAGGACAGGGCCATGAGACCCAGTACTTC.